What follows are 4 T cell receptor beta chains derived from one specimen sequenced in a study of cytomegalovirus exposure and HLA in healthy donors. Primers: 60 Vbeta forward and 13 Jbeta reverse. Sequencing was performed with immunoSEQ multiplex PCR; in TCRdb, only in-frame clones are kept and a portion is missing. In the table there are some 95,000 clones, around 79% of which are singletons. Sequencing was done on a sample of PBMCs. The receptors shown here come from a woman in her thirties or forties in good health and CMV-seronegative.

The V and J genes are TRBV4-2 and TRBJ2-1; 10 positions match TRBD2. Germline V gene lookup returns CDR1 LGHNA and CDR2 YNFKEQ. The ends lost 0 bases at V and 4 bases at J; junction bases unmatched: 6. This CDR3 is built from 17 residues. The CDR3 DNA is TGTGCCAGCAGCCAAGATTACGCTAGCGGGGGATACAATGAGCAGTTCTTC. This sequence encodes CASSQDYASGGYNEQFF.

V is TRBV25-1 and J is TRBJ1-1, with D possibly matching TRBD1 (5 bases). Per germline, CDR1 MGHDK and CDR2 SYGVNS. The CDR3 contains 14 residues. The V and J ends lost 3 bases and 6 bases respectively, with 14 bases between them. In DNA form, the CDR3 reads TGTGCCAGCAGTGATCCGGGGCCGGGGGCTGAAGCTTTCTTT. It is translated as CASSDPGPGAEAFF.

This chain links TRBV7-6 with TRBJ1-2, with D unclear. Germline V gene lookup returns CDR1 SGHVS and CDR2 FNYEAQ. This CDR3 has 16 residues. V shed 0 bases and J shed 0 bases, with 11 bases lying between them. This CDR3 is CASSLAGEISNYGYTF. The CDR3 DNA reads as TGTGCCAGCAGCTTAGCAGGAGAGATCTCTAACTATGGCTACACCTTC.

The chain uses TRBV9 and TRBJ2-2; no clear D. Per germline, CDR1 SGDLS and CDR2 YYNGEE. This CDR3 has 14 amino acids. V was trimmed by 3 bases and J by 4 bases, leaving 10 bases between them. CDR3 nucleotides: TGTGCCAGCAGCGCCCGACTCAGCACCGGGGAGCTGTTTTTT. Translated, it gives CASSARLSTGELFF.